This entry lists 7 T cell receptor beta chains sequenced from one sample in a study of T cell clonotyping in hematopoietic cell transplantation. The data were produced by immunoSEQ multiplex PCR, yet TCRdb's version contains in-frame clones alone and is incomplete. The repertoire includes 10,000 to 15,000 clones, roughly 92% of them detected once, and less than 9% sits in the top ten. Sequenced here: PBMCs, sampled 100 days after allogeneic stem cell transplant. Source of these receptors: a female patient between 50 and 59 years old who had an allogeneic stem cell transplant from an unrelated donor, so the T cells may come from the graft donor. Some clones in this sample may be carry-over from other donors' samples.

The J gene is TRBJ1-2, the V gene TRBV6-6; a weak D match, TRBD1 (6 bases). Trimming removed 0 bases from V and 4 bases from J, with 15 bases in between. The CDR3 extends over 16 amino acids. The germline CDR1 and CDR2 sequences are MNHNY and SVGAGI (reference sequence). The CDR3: CASSYSSGTNIYGYTF. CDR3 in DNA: TGTGCCAGCAGTTACTCATCCGGGACAAATATCTATGGCTACACCTTC.

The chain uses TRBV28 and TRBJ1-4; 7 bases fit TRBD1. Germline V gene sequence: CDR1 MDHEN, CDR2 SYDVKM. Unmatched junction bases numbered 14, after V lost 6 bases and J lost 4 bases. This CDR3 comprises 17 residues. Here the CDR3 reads CASRPGAGQRLNEKLFF. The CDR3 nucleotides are TGTGCCAGCAGACCGGGGGCGGGACAGCGACTTAATGAAAAACTGTTTTTT.

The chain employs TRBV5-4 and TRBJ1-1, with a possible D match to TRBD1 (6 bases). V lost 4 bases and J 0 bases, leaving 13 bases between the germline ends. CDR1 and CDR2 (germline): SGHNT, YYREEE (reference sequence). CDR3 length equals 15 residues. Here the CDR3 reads CASSPGGSLNTEAFF. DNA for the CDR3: TGTGCCAGCAGCCCGGGGGGCAGCCTGAACACTGAAGCTTTCTTT.

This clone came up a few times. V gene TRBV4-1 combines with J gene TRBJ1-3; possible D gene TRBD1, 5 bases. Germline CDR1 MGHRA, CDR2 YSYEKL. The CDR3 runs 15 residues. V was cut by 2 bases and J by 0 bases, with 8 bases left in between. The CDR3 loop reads CASSQSRGSGNTIYF. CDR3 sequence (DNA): TGCGCCAGCAGCCAATCTAGGGGCTCTGGAAACACCATATATTTT.

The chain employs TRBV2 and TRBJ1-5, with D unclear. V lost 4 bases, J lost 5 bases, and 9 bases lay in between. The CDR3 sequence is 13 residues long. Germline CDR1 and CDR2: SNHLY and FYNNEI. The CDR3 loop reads CASSVGIHQPQHF. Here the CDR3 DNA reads TGTGCCAGCAGTGTCGGGATCCATCAGCCCCAGCATTTT.

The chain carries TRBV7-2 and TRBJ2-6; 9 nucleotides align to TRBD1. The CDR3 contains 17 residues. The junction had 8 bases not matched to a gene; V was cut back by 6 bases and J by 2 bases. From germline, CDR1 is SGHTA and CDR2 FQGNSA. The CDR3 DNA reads TGTGCCAGCAGAGCCCCGGGACAGGGTGCTGGGGCCAACGTCCTGACTTTC. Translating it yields CASRAPGQGAGANVLTF.

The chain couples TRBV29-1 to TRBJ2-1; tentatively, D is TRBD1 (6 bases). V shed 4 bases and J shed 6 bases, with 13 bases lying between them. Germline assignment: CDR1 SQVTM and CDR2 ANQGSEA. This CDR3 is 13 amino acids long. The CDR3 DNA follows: TGCAGCGTTGGTCAAGGGGGTTCCAATGAGCAGTTCTTC. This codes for CSVGQGGSNEQFF.